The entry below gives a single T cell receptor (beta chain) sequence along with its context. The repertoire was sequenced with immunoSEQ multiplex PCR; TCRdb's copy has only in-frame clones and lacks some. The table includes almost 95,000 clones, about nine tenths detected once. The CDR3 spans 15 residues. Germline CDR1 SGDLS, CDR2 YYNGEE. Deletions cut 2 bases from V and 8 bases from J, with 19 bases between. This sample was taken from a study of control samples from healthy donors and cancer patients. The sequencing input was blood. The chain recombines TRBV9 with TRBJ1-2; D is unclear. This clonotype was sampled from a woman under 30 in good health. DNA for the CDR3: TGTGCCAGCAGCGTCACATTCAGCGGCCTTCGCGGCTACACCTTC. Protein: CASSVTFSGLRGYTF.